This T cell receptor beta chain was sequenced in a study of CD8 T cells in Susac syndrome. Study-wide results and caveats: Clonal expansion was absent from the CD4+ T cell repertoires in Susac syndrome.

This CDR3 is built from 14 residues. The V end lost 5 bases, the J end lost 3 bases, and 14 bases lay between the germline ends. RNA, at about 0.45 to 1 ug, was reverse transcribed with random hexamers. Across 54 Vbeta and 13 Jbeta, immunoSEQ multiplex PCR amplified TCR beta CDR3. TCRdb re-derived calls from the immunoSEQ multiplex PCR reads in MiXCR, one entry per CDR3 protein. Seen here are under 200,000 distinct CDR3 sequences, about 91% observed once, and the top ten hold approximately 0.086%. As to this clonotype: Its antigen is unidentified.

CD8+ and CD4+ T cells circulating in blood were sequenced for TCR beta. The patients with Susac syndrome satisfied recently defined diagnostic criteria for either definite or probable disease. The J gene is TRBJ2-7, the V gene TRBV12-3 or TRBV12-4, with TRBD1 as a possible D gene (5 bases). This clonotype was obtained from a human donor with Susac syndrome. The sequenced sample was CD4+ T cells from PBMCs. CDR3 nucleotide sequence: TGTGCCAGCAGTGCCCCAGGGCCCCTCTACGAGCAGTACTTC. Its protein is CASSAPGPLYEQYF.